One sample yielded the 8 T cell receptor beta chains listed below, sequenced in a study of radiotherapy plus CTLA-4 blockade in lung cancer. The assay was immunoSEQ multiplex PCR, and TCRdb's table has in-frame clones only and misses some. This table has roughly 110,000 clones, over 65% appearing once. The source was peripheral blood, collected from a patient treated with radiotherapy plus ipilimumab. The receptors stem from a human donor with non-small cell lung cancer that progressed on radiotherapy plus ipilimumab. Some clones in this sample may be carry-over from other donors' samples.

This clone is judged medium-sized (0.01 to 0.1%). This chain uses TRBV4-1 with TRBJ1-2; 8 nucleotides match TRBD1. This CDR3 region has 19 residues. The ends lost 2 bases at V and 6 bases at J; junction bases unmatched: 20. The germline V gene has CDR1 MGHRA and CDR2 YSYEKL. CDR3 in amino acids: CASSQPRGGQDPGGHGYTF. Here the CDR3 DNA reads TGCGCCAGCAGCCAACCCAGAGGGGGACAGGACCCTGGGGGTCATGGCTACACCTTC.

The rearrangement uses TRBV7-2 and TRBJ1-4, with TRBD1 matching over 8 bases. The CDR3 has 13 residues. Germline trimming cut 6 bases from V and 7 bases from J; bases unmatched to any gene: 4. CDR1 and CDR2 from the germline V gene are SGHTA and FQGNSA. The CDR3 spells CASRRGTGEKLFF. DNA of the CDR3: TGTGCCAGCAGACGCGGGACAGGTGAAAAACTGTTTTTT.

This clone has more than one count but fewer than ten. This chain links TRBV19 with TRBJ2-1; D gene ambiguous. This CDR3 comprises 10 residues. Trimming shortened V by 8 bases and J by 5 bases, and 4 bases separated the two germline ends. From germline, CDR1 is LNHDA and CDR2 SQIVND (reference sequence). CDR3 region: CASADNEQFF. DNA for the CDR3: TGTGCCAGTGCCGACAATGAGCAGTTCTTC. Full variable domain (outside the CDR3, taken from reference TRBV19 and TRBJ2-1): DGGITQSPKYLFRKEGQNVTLSCEQNLNHDAMYWYRQDPGQGLRLIYYSQIVNDFQKGDIAEGYSVSREKKESFPLTVTSAQKNPTAFYLCASADNEQFFGPGTRLTVL.

This chain links TRBV5-1 with TRBJ2-5; 7 bases agree with TRBD2. Per germline, CDR1 SGHRS and CDR2 YFSETQ. With V trimmed by 6 bases and J by 0 bases, 5 bases remained unmatched. The CDR3 has 14 residues. The CDR3 spells CASNLGGYQETQYF. The CDR3 DNA sequence: TGCGCCAGCAACCTGGGGGGGTACCAAGAGACCCAGTACTTC.

The chain links TRBV5-1 to TRBJ2-7; 10 bases line up with TRBD2. The CDR3 loop spans 17 amino acids. V lost 0 bases to trimming and J lost 3 bases; unmatched junction nucleotides: 9. CDR1 and CDR2 (germline): SGHRS, YFSETQ. The CDR3 region has the DNA TGCGCCAGCAGCTTGGCACTAGCGGGGTTCCTTTTCTACGAGCAGTACTTC. This encodes CASSLALAGFLFYEQYF.

This chain links TRBV30 with TRBJ2-2, with D hard to call. The CDR3 runs to 13 residues. Trimming removed 4 bases from V and 0 bases from J, with 6 bases in between. Per germline, CDR1 GTSNPN and CDR2 SVGIG (reference sequence). The CDR3 DNA reads as TGTGCCTGGATCAGAGCGAACACCGGGGAGCTGTTTTTT. Translating it yields CAWIRANTGELFF.

This chain joins TRBV7-9 and TRBJ2-7; 9 bases are a match to TRBD1. Per the germline V gene, CDR1 is SEHNR and CDR2 is FQNEAQ (reference sequence). This CDR3 is 15 amino acids long. After removal of 2 bases from V and 5 bases from J, the junction contained 7 bases not matched to a gene. The CDR3 DNA reads as TGTGCCAGCAGCTTAACGGGACAGGGATTTAACGAGCAGTACTTC. Its translation is CASSLTGQGFNEQYF.

The chain carries TRBV11-3 and TRBJ2-2; 8 bases agree with TRBD2. Trimming at V came to 4 bases and at J to 2 bases, leaving 6 bases not matched to a gene. The CDR3 is 16 amino acids. Germline values: CDR1 SGHNT, CDR2 YENEEA. CDR3 loop: CASSWIGGANTGELFF. DNA for the CDR3: TGTGCCAGCAGCTGGATCGGGGGGGCTAACACCGGGGAGCTGTTTTTT.